The entry below gives a single T cell receptor (beta chain) sequence along with its context. Antigen: not known. This specimen comes from a study of regulatory T cells in long-lasting Graves disease. Investigators prepared the TCR beta libraries by applying iRepertoire HTBI primers and Arm-PCR of CDR3 regions. MiXCR, run by TCRdb on the multiplex PCR reads, gives a single entry per CDR3 protein. The sample holds under 450,000 distinct CDR3 sequences, under 20% seen once. Time point meaning: newly diagnosed GD, antithyroid drugs for less than 3 months. PBMCs were the source of the RNA used for TCR sequencing. V lost 0 bases, J lost 5 bases, and 9 bases lay in between. The length of the CDR3 is 13 residues. Looked up from germline, CDR1 is SGDLS and CDR2 is YYNGEE. Points from the study as a whole: It was in persistent disease that TRBV28, TRBJ1-2 and TRBJ2-5 were favored.

These same records also appear under a second study, on T cells in Graves' hyperthyroidism and ophthalmopathy. That source reports: Thyroid ultrasound and orbital computed tomography, with clinical symptoms and serum thyroxine and TRAb, informed diagnoses. Also found in blood were most expanded thyroid clonotypes above 0.001.

The receptor was derived from a woman under 30 with Graves disease. This sample comprised peripheral blood mononuclear cells (PBMCs), obtained at new diagnosis, from a patient treated with antithyroid drugs. V usage is TRBV9 and J usage is TRBJ2-7; D remains ambiguous. In DNA, the CDR3 is TGTGCCAGCAGCGTAGTTGATTGGGACGAGCAGTACTTC. Protein product: CASSVVDWDEQYF.